This TCR beta chain was found in a study of blood T cells in healthy people across ages. Overall study findings and caveats: The study lacked donor CMV status, which possibly confounded expanded clonotype changes. Greater diversity and more naive CD4+ cells were seen in long-lived donors than in aged donors.

Turning to this clonotype: Its antigen remains unknown.

Sample-barcoded 5' priming and a J-beta primer mix drove a second PCR of about 6 to 11 cycles. MiXCR was run by TCRdb on the 5' RACE reads, yielding one entry per CDR3 protein. The sample has about 540,000 distinct CDR3 sequences, more than 20% seen once. CDR1 and CDR2 from the germline V gene are MNHEY and SVGAGI. With V trimmed by 2 bases and J by 4 bases, 5 bases remained unmatched. The CDR3 totals 15 residues. This sample also belongs to another study, concerning T cells of mothers and their children.

The specimen was blood. The TCR sequence derives from a boy aged 10-17 years in good health. This chain connects TRBV6-5 to TRBJ1-2; 9 nucleotides align to TRBD1. CDR3 nucleotides: TGTGCCAGCAGTTACGCTGGACAGGGGTCCTATGGCTACACCTTC. This codes for CASSYAGQGSYGYTF.